This TCR beta chain was captured by sequencing in a study of T cells and copy number aberrations in small-cell lung cancer (dated by TCRdb to 2020 to 2022). A note on the overall study: TCR repertoire sequencing was paired with whole-exome sequencing of the same tumor regions to relate T cell metrics to mutations and copy number aberrations. Tumor TCR data were available for some 16 patients, and 11 to 15 patients had TCR data from both tumor and normal tissue. Here is what the overall study found, with its caveats: Lower T-cell density, richness and clonality were observed in tumors than in adjacent lung tissue, although the difference in density was not significant. The study was limited by a small sample size because surgical resection is uncommon in small-cell lung cancer, and validation of the findings is required. Every specimen was formalin-fixed paraffin-embedded tissue, a material known to introduce sequencing artifacts.

Patients with limited-stage small-cell lung cancer who underwent surgical resection in Hangzhou, China, between about 2007 and 2021 were included as donors. Every donor went straight to surgery with no preoperative chemotherapy or radiotherapy, and no donor was given immunotherapy either before or after surgery. All 20 or so patients in the sequenced cohort were identified as smokers or heavy second-hand smokers. Adjacent normal lung tissue was taken at least 2 cm away from the tumor margin, and two pathologists confirmed morphologically that the tissue was free of malignant cells. Multi-region TCR-beta sequencing of resected limited-stage small-cell lung cancers and of tumor-adjacent lung tissue was performed to characterize T cell repertoire heterogeneity. The AllPrep DNA/RNA FFPE Kit (Qiagen) was used to extract genomic DNA from the FFPE tissue. TCR-beta CDR3 regions were amplified from genomic DNA with the immunoSEQ hsTCRB Kit using multiplexed V- and J-gene primers. Unique DNA barcodes were added in a second PCR, and the samples were pooled together with one negative control and one positive control. The pooled TCR-beta libraries were sequenced using a 150-cycle paired-end protocol on an Illumina MiSeq. As for how the authors treated the data: Adaptive Biotechnologies processed the raw sequencing data and produced a report containing normalized, annotated TCR-beta repertoires. To compute T-cell density, TCR-beta templates were normalized to usable DNA, with usable DNA estimated through amplification of housekeeping genes. Richness was defined as the count of unique rearrangements, and clonality was defined as 1 minus Pielou's evenness. In TCRdb, the immuneACCESS table is reduced to in-frame sequences with V and J assigned. These tables do not hold every clone; where another copy was compared, an unresolved V gene accounts for under half, and the others remain unexplained. The DNA was the basis for D and trimming; V, J and clone size are from that table. The sample table records approximately 6,600 clones; around 77% of these occur just once. The ten largest clones take up about 9.5% of the sample.

About this clone itself: Its binding antigen is unknown. No base qualities exist here, and no much larger clone lies one base off it.

Sequences SGDLS (CDR1) and YYNGEE (CDR2) are obtained from the germline V gene. The CDR3 runs 19 amino acids, cysteine and phenylalanine included. The sequence is cut down to CDR3 DNA, 57 bases in frame from base 1. For this chain, trimming is 3 bases at the V end and 2 bases at the J end, and the number of junction bases without a gene match is 17. The sequencing input was normal tissue next to the tumor. The TCR was taken from a woman aged 65 to 85 with small cell lung cancer. Some clones in this sample may be carry-over from other donors' samples. The receptor chain draws on TRBV9 and TRBJ1-5, with TRBD1 matching 7 junction bases. The base sequence is TGTGCCAGCAGCGCCGAGAGACTTTTAGGAGACAGGGGCAATCAGCCCCAGCATTTT. This sequence encodes CASSAERLLGDRGNQPQHF.